The sequence of this T cell receptor beta chain was determined in a study of cytomegalovirus exposure and HLA in healthy donors. The CDR3 covers 15 residues. Germline values: CDR1 MNHNY, CDR2 SVGAGI (reference sequence). V lost 7 bases to trimming and J lost 4 bases, with 20 bases between them. This clone was seen once. Its target is not known. General study findings and limits: The study put 150 or so TCR beta chains on its list as cytomegalovirus-associated. In a later analysis, common viral pathogens appeared linked to several of the most significant clusters. Another analysis was done later, and it associated around 16,000 TCR beta sequences with HLA alleles at 0.05 false discovery rate.

PCR used 60 Vbeta primers and 13 Jbeta primers. Using immunoSEQ multiplex PCR, the repertoire was profiled, and TCRdb retains in-frame clones only, with some absent. The sample includes approximately 79,000 clones, 79% of them seen just once. Sequencing was carried out using PBMCs. The TCR comes from a woman aged 40 to 55 in good health and CMV-seropositive. The rearrangement links TRBV6-6 to TRBJ2-7; D might be TRBD2 (7 bases). The CDR3 is CASTQGGGWTYEQYF. The CDR3, as DNA: TGTGCCAGCACCCAAGGGGGGGGCTGGACTTACGAGCAGTACTTC.